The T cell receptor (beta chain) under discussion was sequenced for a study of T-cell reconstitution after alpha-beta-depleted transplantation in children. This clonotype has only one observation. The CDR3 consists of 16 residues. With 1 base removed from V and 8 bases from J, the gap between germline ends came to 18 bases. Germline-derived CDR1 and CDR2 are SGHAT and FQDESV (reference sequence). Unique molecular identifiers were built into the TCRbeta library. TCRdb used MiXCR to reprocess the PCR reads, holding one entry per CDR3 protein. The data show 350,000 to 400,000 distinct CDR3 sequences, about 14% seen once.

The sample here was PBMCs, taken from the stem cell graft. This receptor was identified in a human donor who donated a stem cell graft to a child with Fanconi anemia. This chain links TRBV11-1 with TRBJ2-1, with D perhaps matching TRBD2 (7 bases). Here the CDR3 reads CASSLGGGASWDEQFF. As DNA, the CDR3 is TGTGCCAGCAGCTTAGGTGGGGGGGCCAGCTGGGATGAGCAGTTCTTC. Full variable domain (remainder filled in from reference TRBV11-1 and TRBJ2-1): EAEVAQSPRYKITEKSQAVAFWCDPISGHATLYWYRQILGQGPELLVQFQDESVVDDSQLPKDRFSAERLKGVDSTLKIQPAELGDSAMYLCASSLGGGASWDEQFFGPGTRLTVL.